What follows are 20 T cell receptor beta chains derived from one specimen sequenced in a study of T cell responses to AZD1222 COVID-19 vaccine. Using immunoSEQ multiplex PCR, the repertoire was profiled, and TCRdb retains in-frame clones only, with some absent. The sample lists about 130,000 clones, roughly 85% occurring once. The sequenced sample was peripheral blood, obtained 28 days after the second dose of the MenACWY control vaccine. The receptor set was obtained from an adult who received the MenACWY meningococcal vaccine as a control.

V is TRBV7-9 and J is TRBJ2-3; no clear D gene. The CDR3 sequence is 13 residues long. V was trimmed by 5 bases and J by 14 bases, leaving 20 bases between them. Germline V CDR1 and CDR2: SEHNR, FQNEAQ (reference sequence). The CDR3 is CASSPSGRSVAYF. In DNA form, the CDR3 reads TGTGCCAGCAGCCCATCCGGTCGCTCAGTAGCGTATTTT.

The chain uses TRBV9 and TRBJ2-7, with 7 bases matching TRBD1. V lost 0 bases to trimming and J lost 0 bases; unmatched junction nucleotides: 3. The CDR3 is 15 amino acids. Germline loops: CDR1 SGDLS, CDR2 YYNGEE. CDR3 loop: CASSVDSGGSYEQYF. The CDR3 nucleotides read TGTGCCAGCAGCGTAGATTCAGGGGGCTCCTACGAGCAGTACTTC. Full variable domain (rest looked up from reference TRBV9 and TRBJ2-7): DSGVTQTPKHLITATGQRVTLRCSPRSGDLSVYWYQQSLDQGLQFLIQYYNGEERAKGNILERFSAQQFPDLHSELNLSSLELGDSALYFCASSVDSGGSYEQYFGPGTRLTVT.

This clone was counted once. This chain uses TRBV14 with TRBJ1-1; no reliable D call. Germline V gene lookup returns CDR1 SGHDN and CDR2 FVKESK. V was cut by 0 bases and J by 0 bases, with 2 bases left in between. The CDR3 is made up of 13 amino acids. CDR3 region: CASSQDVNTEAFF. The DNA of the CDR3 is TGTGCCAGCAGCCAAGATGTGAACACTGAAGCTTTCTTT.

The rearrangement links TRBV11-3 to TRBJ1-3, with TRBD1 identical over 9 bases. Germline CDR1 reads SGHNT; CDR2 reads YENEEA. The CDR3 covers 15 residues. The V gene end was trimmed by 5 bases and the J gene end by 2 bases; junction bases not matched to a gene: 4. The CDR3 sequence is CASSHTGGTGNTIYF. The CDR3 DNA reads TGTGCCAGCAGCCACACAGGGGGCACTGGAAACACCATATATTTT.

The rearrangement uses TRBV6-5 and TRBJ1-2; TRBD1 aligns across 7 bases. CDR1 and CDR2 from the germline V gene are MNHEY and SVGAGI. CDR3 length: 14 amino acids. V was pared by 8 bases and J by 5 bases, with 11 bases of the junction left unmatched. The CDR3 coding sequence is TGTGCCAGCTCTCAAGGACAGGAAGTATATGGCTACACCTTC. It yields the protein CASSQGQEVYGYTF.

The chain is built from TRBV24-1 and TRBJ2-5; D could derive from TRBD1 or TRBD2 (5 bases each). The germline V and J ends were trimmed by 2 bases and 0 bases, with 15 bases remaining between them. The CDR3 contains 17 residues. Germline V CDR1 and CDR2: KGHDR, SFDVKD. The CDR3 DNA is TGTGCCACCAGTGATTCCCCGGGGACCCTGTACCAAGAGACCCAGTACTTC. Translated: CATSDSPGTLYQETQYF.

The chain couples TRBV5-1 to TRBJ2-7; maybe TRBD1 (7 bases). Per the germline V gene, CDR1 is SGHRS and CDR2 is YFSETQ. Trimming stripped 3 bases from V and 7 bases from J, with 17 bases between. This CDR3 has 14 amino acids. The CDR3 is CASSSSGGQLEQYF. The CDR3 region has the DNA TGCGCCAGCAGCTCTTCAGGGGGGCAACTGGAGCAGTACTTC. Full variable domain (rest looked up from reference TRBV5-1 and TRBJ2-7): KAGVTQTPRYLIKTRGQQVTLSCSPISGHRSVSWYQQTPGQGLQFLFEYFSETQRNKGNFPGRFSGRQFSNSRSEMNVSTLELGDSALYLCASSSSGGQLEQYFGPGTRLTVT.

The rearrangement uses TRBV27 and TRBJ1-4, with D possibly TRBD1 on 6 matching bases. This CDR3 contains 18 residues. With 2 bases removed from V and 0 bases from J, the gap between germline ends came to 16 bases. Looked up from germline, CDR1 is MNHEY and CDR2 is SMNVEV (reference sequence). The DNA for the CDR3 is TGTGCCAGCAGTTTACGGATGGACAGCGCTGCAACTAATGAAAAACTGTTTTTT. Translation: CASSLRMDSAATNEKLFF.

The V call is TRBV6-5, the J call TRBJ1-2; the match to TRBD1 covers 7 bases. Trimming removed 6 bases from V and 4 bases from J; junction bases left unmatched: 5. The CDR3 runs 13 residues. Germline lookup yields CDR1 MNHEY and CDR2 SVGAGI. The CDR3 spells CASSQTGTYGYTF. Written as DNA, the CDR3 is TGTGCCAGCAGCCAGACAGGGACCTATGGCTACACCTTC.

A few counts support this clone. The rearrangement joins TRBV5-1 to TRBJ1-1, with D perhaps matching TRBD1 (5 bases). Germline CDR1 is SGHRS and CDR2 is YFSETQ. The CDR3 loop spans 14 amino acids. V lost 3 bases and J lost 0, with 9 bases in between. CDR3 nucleotide sequence: TGCGCCAGCAGCTCGGGACCCATGAACACTGAAGCTTTCTTT. As protein: CASSSGPMNTEAFF.

This rearrangement joins TRBV10-3 to TRBJ2-1, with 11 bases fitting TRBD2. Germline CDR1 is ENHRY and CDR2 is SYGVKD. J was trimmed by 0 bases and V by 6 bases; bases with no gene match: 10. CDR3 length equals 18 residues. CDR3 bases: TGTGCCATCAGGGATCTAGCGGGGGGCCAAAGCTCCTACAATGAGCAGTTCTTC. It translates to CAIRDLAGGQSSYNEQFF.

V and J are TRBV20-1 and TRBJ1-2; D is undetermined. Germline V gives CDR1 DFQATT, CDR2 SNEGSKA (reference sequence). This CDR3 spans 11 amino acids. Trimming left V 3 bases short and J 12 bases short, with 14 bases between. The CDR3 sequence: CSASEGPANTF. CDR3 nucleotides: TGCAGTGCTAGTGAGGGCCCCGCCAACACCTTC.

CDR3: CASGTGGYGYTF. In DNA, the CDR3 is TGTGCCAGCGGGACAGGAGGGTATGGCTACACCTTC. The chain uses TRBV2 and TRBJ1-2; TRBD1 aligns across 8 bases. Trimming at V came to 8 bases and at J to 5 bases, leaving 4 bases not matched to a gene. Germline lookup yields CDR1 SNHLY and CDR2 FYNNEI. This CDR3 contains 12 residues.

The chain is built from TRBV3-1 (or the pseudogene TRBV3-2) and TRBJ1-1; a possible D gene is TRBD1 (6 bases). The CDR3 extends over 15 amino acids. The ends were cut back, 3 bases at V and 1 base at J, with 12 bases in the middle. In germline, CDR1 is LGHDT, CDR2 YNNKEL (reference sequence). As DNA, the CDR3 is TGTGCCAGCAGCCACGCCCTGGGACAGAACACTGAAGCTTTCTTT. Its translation is CASSHALGQNTEAFF.

The chain is built from TRBV27 and TRBJ1-1; maybe TRBD1 (5 bases). Trimming left V 4 bases short and J 5 bases short, with 23 bases between. The CDR3 spans 17 residues. Germline V lookup: CDR1 MNHEY, CDR2 SMNVEV (reference sequence). CDR3 sequence reads: CASSSPQTGTRGTEAFF. The CDR3 DNA sequence: TGTGCCAGCAGTTCCCCCCAAACCGGGACCCGAGGGACTGAAGCTTTCTTT.

V is TRBV19 and J is TRBJ1-5; D ambiguous. The CDR3 is 12 amino acids. The germline V gene encodes CDR1 LNHDA and CDR2 SQIVND (reference sequence). V dropped 7 bases and J dropped 2 bases, with 6 bases sitting between them. The chain's CDR3 is CASNRGNQPQHF. In nucleotides, the CDR3 is TGTGCCAGTAATAGGGGCAATCAGCCCCAGCATTTT.

The CDR3 region has the DNA TGTGCCACCAGTGATCCGACAGGGGGCCCCACTGAAGCTTTCTTT. This translates into CATSDPTGGPTEAFF. The rearrangement uses TRBV24-1 and TRBJ1-1; 10 positions agree with TRBD1. The J segment lost 4 bases and the V segment lost 3 bases, leaving 4 bases of the junction unmatched. CDR1 and CDR2 from the germline V gene are KGHDR and SFDVKD. There are 15 residues in the CDR3.

V gene TRBV21-1 combines with J gene TRBJ2-2; TRBD2 is the table's D call, not checked against the DNA. TRBV21-1 is a listed pseudogene. CDR3 length equals 17 residues. This CDR3 reads CASSKYPGSCRTGELFF. The CDR3 region has the DNA TGTGCCAGCAGCAAATATCCGGGGAGTTGTCGCACCGGGGAGCTGTTTTTT.

The rearrangement uses TRBV6-5 and TRBJ1-2; D is possibly TRBD1 (6 bases). The CDR3 has 13 residues. Trimming took 11 bases from V and 4 from J, leaving 17 bases between them. In germline, CDR1 is MNHEY, CDR2 SVGAGI. In DNA form, the CDR3 reads TGTGCCGTTTCCGCGGGGGCAGGCTATGGCTACACCTTC. Its protein product is CAVSAGAGYGYTF.

This clone was seen a handful of times. The chain recombines TRBV5-1 with TRBJ2-5; 9 bases match TRBD2. The trim removed 4 bases at V and 2 bases at J, leaving 6 bases unmatched. In germline, CDR1 is SGHRS, CDR2 YFSETQ. The CDR3 has 15 amino acids. The CDR3: CASSPILAGQETQYF. CDR3 coding DNA: TGCGCCAGCAGCCCCATTCTAGCGGGACAAGAGACCCAGTACTTC.